Listed here is a single T cell receptor beta chain. What it binds is unknown. The sample is drawn from a study of vaccination and CD4 T cells after COVID-19. In the study overall: Six males and four females constituted the convalescent cohort, two of whom were Hispanic.

Treatment described: roughly nine-day PBMC culture with coronavirus spike peptide pools or control peptides (ViraFEST assay). Those CD4+ T cells from the unexposed donor predate the COVID-19 pandemic (2011-2018). ViraFEST relied on peptide pools to expand antigen-specific T cells; the TCRs were sequenced afterward. Available cell numbers determined whether unexposed-donor CD4+ T cells were probed with SARS-CoV-2 S/N and four cold-coronavirus spikes. The Oncomine TCR Beta short-read assay was applied to DNA of cultured CD4+ T cells. The source of extracted genomic DNA was cultured CD4+ T cells. TCRdb itself ran the PCR reads through MiXCR, one entry per CDR3 protein. The repertoire includes some 9,700 distinct CDR3 sequences, about 35% of them detected once, and more than 6.5% sits in the top ten. This CDR3 contains 14 residues. CDR1 is SGHTA, CDR2 FQGTGA, per germline. With V trimmed by 4 bases and J by 9 bases, 6 bases remained unmatched.

What was sequenced was CD4+ T cells from blood, cultured in vitro. The origin of this receptor is a human donor in good health. This chain links TRBV7-3 with TRBJ2-1, with 10 bases lining up with TRBD2. The CDR3 here is CASSSLAGGGEQFF. The DNA of the CDR3 is TGTGCCAGCAGCTCTTTAGCGGGAGGTGGTGAGCAGTTCTTC. Full variable domain (missing parts from reference TRBV7-3 and TRBJ2-1): GAGVSQTPSNKVTEKGKYVELRCDPISGHTALYWYRQSLGQGPEFLIYFQGTGAADDSGLPNDRFFAVRPEGSVSTLKIQRTERGDSAVYLCASSSLAGGGEQFFGPGTRLTVL.